Listed here are 10 T cell receptor beta chains from one sample, sequenced in a study of shared clonotypes between healthy human individuals (TCRdb year 2020). Library preparation used the immunoSEQ multiplex PCR assay. Not all clones reach the TCRdb copy of this immuneACCESS table, which keeps in-frame sequences only. Checked studies attribute under half of the gap to unresolved V genes and leave the rest unexplained. Recorded for this sample are roughly 2 million clones; approximately 96% of them occurred a single time. More than 0.1% of the sample is taken by the ten largest. Sequenced input: naive CD4+ T cells sorted from blood. The cell subset or site label on this specimen signifies: CD45RA+ positively selected. All receptors come from a man between 18 and 35 years old in good health.

The chain is built from TRBV2 and TRBJ1-4; D is possibly TRBD1 (5 bases). Germline loops: CDR1 SNHLY, CDR2 FYNNEI. Trimming took off 1 base at V and 13 bases at J, with 16 bases between the two ends. This CDR3 has 14 amino acids. CDR3 sequence (DNA): TGTGCCAGCAGTGAAGAGGGGACCCGAGGGAGACTGTTTTTT. Translated, it gives CASSEEGTRGRLFF.

CDR3 loop: CASSLRAHYGYTF. The CDR3 bases are TGTGCCAGCAGTTTACGGGCCCACTATGGCTACACCTTC. The chain links TRBV28 to TRBJ1-2; D call uncertain. CDR1 is MDHEN, CDR2 SYDVKM, per germline. CDR3 length equals 13 residues. The V end was cut by 2 bases, the J end by 3 bases, with 7 bases between.

The CDR3 coding sequence is TGTGCCAGCAGTGGGGTAGAGAACTATGGCTACACCTTC. Translating gives CASSGVENYGYTF. The rearrangement links TRBV6-6 to TRBJ1-2; D is unclear. V was pared by 5 bases and J by 2 bases, with 9 bases between. CDR1 MNHNY and CDR2 SVGAGI come from the germline V gene (reference sequence). The CDR3 loop spans 13 amino acids.

This sequence joins TRBV5-6 and TRBJ1-2; D gene uncertain. The V and J ends lost 4 bases and 0 bases respectively, with 22 bases between them. Per the germline V gene, CDR1 is SGHDT and CDR2 is YYEEEE. CDR3 length equals 18 residues. CDR3 residues: CASSLIPRPTSANYGYTF. In DNA form, the CDR3 reads TGTGCCAGCAGCCTCATCCCTCGCCCGACAAGCGCTAACTATGGCTACACCTTC.

The chain couples TRBV7-9 to TRBJ2-6; D ambiguous. V lost 2 bases and J 0 bases, leaving 11 bases between the germline ends. This CDR3 is 17 amino acids long. Per the germline V gene, CDR1 is SEHNR and CDR2 is FQNEAQ (reference sequence). For the CDR3, the DNA is TGTGCCAGCAGCTTAAGGTTTGTGCGCTCTGGGGCCAACGTCCTGACTTTC. Translated: CASSLRFVRSGANVLTF.

This sequence joins TRBV2 and TRBJ2-7; TRBD2 aligns across 12 bases. The CDR3 covers 16 residues. Trimming took 2 bases from V and 11 from J; bases not matched to a gene: 13. Looked up from germline, CDR1 is SNHLY and CDR2 is FYNNEI. The CDR3 coding sequence is TGTGCCAGCAGTGAAAACTCAGGGCTAGCGGGAGGGGCGAAGTACTTC. It translates to CASSENSGLAGGAKYF.

CDR3 protein: CASRAGTGGPNTEAFF. Here the CDR3 DNA reads TGTGCCAGCAGAGCCGGGACAGGGGGCCCGAACACTGAAGCTTTCTTT. The genes are TRBV5-4 and TRBJ1-1; 12 bases fit TRBD1. CDR1 is SGHNT and CDR2 is YYREEE in the germline V gene (reference sequence). The J segment lost 1 base and the V segment lost 5 bases, leaving 6 bases of the junction unmatched. This CDR3 comprises 16 residues.

The genes are TRBV30 and TRBJ2-3, with D tentatively TRBD2 (5 bases). Trimming removed 8 bases at V and 2 bases at J, with 14 bases between. The CDR3 is made up of 13 amino acids. Germline CDR1 is GTSNPN and CDR2 is SVGIG (reference sequence). The CDR3 coding sequence is TGTGCCGGTAGCGCCCAAAACACAGATACGCAGTATTTT. This gives the protein CAGSAQNTDTQYF.

The chain couples TRBV7-9 to TRBJ2-2; D gene uncertain. Germline values: CDR1 SEHNR, CDR2 FQNEAQ (reference sequence). This CDR3 comprises 14 residues. Trimming cost V 5 bases and J 4 bases, with 11 bases left between them. Written as DNA, the CDR3 is TGTGCCAGCAGCCTCAACGTCGGCACCGGGGAGCTGTTTTTT. It specifies CASSLNVGTGELFF.

The chain recombines TRBV6-1 with TRBJ2-3, with 10 bases lining up with TRBD1. The CDR3 contains 15 residues. The ends lost 6 bases at V and 1 base at J; junction bases unmatched: 4. Germline V gene data show CDR1 as MNHNS and CDR2 as SASEGT. The CDR3 spells CASRLTGGGTDTQYF. The DNA for the CDR3 is TGTGCCAGCAGATTGACAGGGGGCGGCACAGATACGCAGTATTTT.